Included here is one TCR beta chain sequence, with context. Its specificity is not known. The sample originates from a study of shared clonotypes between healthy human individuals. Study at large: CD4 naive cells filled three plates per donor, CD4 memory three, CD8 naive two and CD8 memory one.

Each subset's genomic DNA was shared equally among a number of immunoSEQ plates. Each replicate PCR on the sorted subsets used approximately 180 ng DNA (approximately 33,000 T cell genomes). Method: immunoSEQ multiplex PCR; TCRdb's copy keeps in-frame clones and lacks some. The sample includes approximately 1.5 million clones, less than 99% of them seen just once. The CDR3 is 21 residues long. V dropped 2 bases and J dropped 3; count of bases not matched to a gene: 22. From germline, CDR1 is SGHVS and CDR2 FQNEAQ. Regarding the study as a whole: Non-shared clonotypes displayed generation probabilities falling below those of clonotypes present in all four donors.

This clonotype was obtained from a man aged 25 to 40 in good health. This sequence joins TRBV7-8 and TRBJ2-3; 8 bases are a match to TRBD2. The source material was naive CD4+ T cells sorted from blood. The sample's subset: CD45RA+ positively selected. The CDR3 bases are TGTGCCAGCAGCTTAAGTAGGGGGATTGTTGGTCGCGGGAGGACGACAGATACGCAGTATTTT. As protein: CASSLSRGIVGRGRTTDTQYF.